This is a list of T cell receptor beta chains from one sample in a study of CD8+CD57+ T cells in acquired aplastic anemia. TCRdb reprocessed the reads with MiXCR, giving one entry per CDR3 protein. The table has 110,000 or so distinct CDR3 sequences, approximately 61% seen once. Source material: sorted CD4+, CD8+, or CD8+CD57+ T cells (not recorded which) from PBMCs. The receptor source for this set is a human donor with aplastic anemia. Each CDR3 is given with its conserved first and last residue. Each record gives: CDR3 DNA, CDR3 protein, V gene, clone size, J gene, CDR3 length, D gene. A D gene is named only where the DNA matches it firmly. Part of the rows lack a size; the others show once, few, many or a class for expanded clones.

TGTGCCAGCAACCCCGACCCAACGGACAATGAGCAGTTCTTC,CASNPDPTDNEQFF,TRBV27,many,TRBJ2-1,14,.
TGCGCCAGCAGCTTGGCCGGGGGGACCTACGAGCAGTACTTC,CASSLAGGTYEQYF,TRBV5-1,many,TRBJ2-7,14,TRBD2
TGTGCCAGTAGTCAAGGGCTCCGTAGCAATCAGCCCCAGCATTTT,CASSQGLRSNQPQHF,TRBV19,.,TRBJ1-5,15,.
TGCGCCAGCAGCCCGCAGATTTCTGGCTATGGCTACACCTTC,CASSPQISGYGYTF,TRBV4-1,.,TRBJ1-2,14,.
TGCGCCAGCAGTGAGTCCCCTAGCGGGGGGGGGCACACCGGGGAGCTGTTTTTT,CASSESPSGGGHTGELFF,TRBV10-1,many,TRBJ2-2,18,TRBD2
TGTGCCAGCAGTGTATACCGACCGGGAACCTCCTACGAGCAGTACTTC,CASSVYRPGTSYEQYF,TRBV6-1,.,TRBJ2-7,16,.
TGTGCCAGCAGCCCCCGACCGACTAATCAGCCCCAGCATTTT,CASSPRPTNQPQHF,TRBV7-8,.,TRBJ1-5,14,.
TGTGCCATCAGGCCGACAGGGAGAAACTATGGCTACACCTTC,CAIRPTGRNYGYTF,TRBV10-3,.,TRBJ1-2,14,TRBD1
TGCGCCAGCAGGACTAGCGGCTACGAGCAGTACTTC,CASRTSGYEQYF,TRBV10-1,many,TRBJ2-7,12,TRBD2
TGTGCCAGCAGCTCGAGGACAGGGCCGGGGGATGAAAAACTGTTTTTT,CASSSRTGPGDEKLFF,TRBV11-1,.,TRBJ1-4,16,TRBD1
TGTGCCAGCAGCGTAAGGGCGGGGGCGTTGGAGACCCAGTACTTC,CASSVRAGALETQYF,TRBV9,.,TRBJ2-5,15,.
TGTGCCAGCAGCTTCGGCCCAGGGGGCACTGAAGCTTTCTTT,CASSFGPGGTEAFF,TRBV7-2,many,TRBJ1-1,14,TRBD1
TGCGCCAGCAGCCGTCTAGCGGGGATCCAAGAGACCCAGTACTTC,CASSRLAGIQETQYF,TRBV5-1,.,TRBJ2-5,15,TRBD2
TGTGCCATCAGTGAGTCAGGCAGGGAGCAGTTCTTC,CAISESGREQFF,TRBV10-3,.,TRBJ2-1,12,.
TGTGCCAGCAGGCAGGGGGTCTATGGCTACACCTTC,CASRQGVYGYTF,TRBV2,.,TRBJ1-2,12,TRBD1
TGCAGTGCTAGAAGTCTAGAGGGAGGGTTCTACGAGCAGTACTTC,CSARSLEGGFYEQYF,TRBV20-1,.,TRBJ2-7,15,TRBD2
TGCGCCAGCAGCCAAGATCAGCAGGGGGATGGGTATTTAACTGGAAACACCATATATTTT,CASSQDQQGDGYLTGNTIYF,TRBV4-1,.,TRBJ1-3,20,TRBD1
TGTGCCAGTAGGGCCGGGACAGGGACCTATGGCTACACCTTC,CASRAGTGTYGYTF,TRBV19,.,TRBJ1-2,14,TRBD1
TGCAGTGTTGGACTAGCGGGAGTTATGGGCACAGATACGCAGTATTTT,CSVGLAGVMGTDTQYF,TRBV20-1,once,TRBJ2-3,16,TRBD2
TGTGCCAGCACCGGACAAACAACCGAAAAACTGTTTTTT,CASTGQTTEKLFF,TRBV2,.,TRBJ1-4,13,.
TGTGCCAGCAGGGTACCTGACACCTGGGAGCTGTTTTTT,CASRVPDTWELFF,TRBV7-3,.,TRBJ2-2,13,.
TGTGCCACGTGTGACAGGGCTATCCTATACGAGCAGTACTTC,CATCDRAILYEQYF,TRBV24-1,.,TRBJ2-7,14,TRBD1
TGTGCCAGCAGGGAAACAGGGGGCGCAGAGACCCAGTACTTC,CASRETGGAETQYF,TRBV12-3/TRBV12-4,.,TRBJ2-5,14,TRBD1
TGTGCCAGCAGCAACTTCCGGACTTACTACACAGATACGCAGTATTTT,CASSNFRTYYTDTQYF,TRBV7-2,many,TRBJ2-3,16,.
TGCGCCACTTCTGGGAACACCGGGGAGCTGTTTTTT,CATSGNTGELFF,TRBV5-1,.,TRBJ2-2,12,.
TGTGCCAGCAGCGCACAGGGGAGGGCAGGAAACACCATATATTTT,CASSAQGRAGNTIYF,TRBV5-4,.,TRBJ1-3,15,TRBD1
TGTGCCAGCACCACGGGGGGCACTGAAGCTTTCTTT,CASTTGGTEAFF,TRBV3-1,many,TRBJ1-1,12,.
TGTGCCAGCAGTTACACAGAAGAGGATGGCGAAGCTTTCTTT,CASSYTEEDGEAFF,TRBV6-5,many,TRBJ1-1,14,.
TGTGCCACGAAATGGACAGCCTCCTACGAGCAGTACTTC,CATKWTASYEQYF,TRBV10-3,.,TRBJ2-7,13,.
TGCAGTGCTTTACAGGGGGCGCTTCATCAGCCCCAGCATTTT,CSALQGALHQPQHF,TRBV20-1,few,TRBJ1-5,14,TRBD1
TGTGCCAGTAGGGCGGGAGGTTATTACGAGCAGTACTTC,CASRAGGYYEQYF,TRBV19,many,TRBJ2-7,13,TRBD2
TGCAGTGCTAGAGCGGAAACTGAAGCTTTCTTT,CSARAETEAFF,TRBV20-1,.,TRBJ1-1,11,.
TGCGCCAGCAGCTTGGATTGGTACGGGACAGCCGAAGCTTTCTTT,CASSLDWYGTAEAFF,TRBV5-1,.,TRBJ1-1,15,TRBD1
TGTGCCAGCAGCGTTAGTGGCAGGAATAATTCACCCCTCCACTTT,CASSVSGRNNSPLHF,TRBV9,.,TRBJ1-6,15,.
TGTGCCAGCAGCTTGCGGGGGGGCCATATGAACGAGCAGTACTTC,CASSLRGGHMNEQYF,TRBV7-2,.,TRBJ2-7,15,TRBD2
TGCAGTGCGGTCGACAGGGCGTACACTGAAGCTTTCTTT,CSAVDRAYTEAFF,TRBV20-1,.,TRBJ1-1,13,TRBD1
TGTGCCACCGGGAACAGGGTCACCGGGGAGCTGTTTTTT,CATGNRVTGELFF,TRBV15,few,TRBJ2-2,13,.
TGCGCCAGCAGCCAGCTAACTAGCGGGGGAATCACACAAGAGACCCAGTACTTC,CASSQLTSGGITQETQYF,TRBV4-1,many,TRBJ2-5,18,TRBD2
TGTGCCAGTGGGACAGGGCCGCGCCAGCCCCAGCATTTT,CASGTGPRQPQHF,TRBV10-3,.,TRBJ1-5,13,TRBD1
TGCAGTGCTCCTAGCGGGAGTCGGACAGATACGCAGTATTTT,CSAPSGSRTDTQYF,TRBV20-1,.,TRBJ2-3,14,TRBD2
TGTGCTAGCAGCCCCTTCCCCGGGACGGGAGTCGAGCAGTACTTC,CASSPFPGTGVEQYF,TRBV7-3,few,TRBJ2-7,15,.
TGTGCCAGTGGTGGGGCCACTGAAGCTTTCTTT,CASGGATEAFF,TRBV9,.,TRBJ1-1,11,.
TGCAGCGTTGTGACAGATCAGTATGGCTACACCTTC,CSVVTDQYGYTF,TRBV29-1,.,TRBJ1-2,12,.
TGTGCCAGCAGCTTAGTCACAGGTATTAGGGACAATGAGCAGTTCTTC,CASSLVTGIRDNEQFF,TRBV7-7,.,TRBJ2-1,16,.
TGTGCCAGCAGCTGGGGGACCTCGACCGACAGTACCTACAATGAGCAGTTCTTC,CASSWGTSTDSTYNEQFF,TRBV11-2,.,TRBJ2-1,18,.
TGTGCCAGTAGCCCAGGGTTAACCTACAATGAGCAGTTCTTC,CASSPGLTYNEQFF,TRBV19,many,TRBJ2-1,14,.
TGCAGTGCTAGCTACCTACTAGCGGGGGGGCGGGATACGCAGTATTTT,CSASYLLAGGRDTQYF,TRBV20-1,once,TRBJ2-3,16,TRBD2
TGTGCCAGCAGCTCCGGCTACGAGCAGTACTTC,CASSSGYEQYF,TRBV12-3/TRBV12-4,many,TRBJ2-7,11,.
TGTGCCAGCAGCCTGCCGGGACTAGCTTCCGAGCAGTACTTC,CASSLPGLASEQYF,TRBV7-2,.,TRBJ2-7,14,TRBD2
TGTGCCACCAGCAGAGAGGGAGGGGGCGCTTCGCTCGAGCAGTACTTC,CATSREGGGASLEQYF,TRBV15,.,TRBJ2-7,16,.
TGTGCCAGCAGCCCCGGGACTAGCTTCAACGAGCAGTACTTC,CASSPGTSFNEQYF,TRBV7-6,few,TRBJ2-7,14,TRBD2
TGCAGTGCTGTCGTTGGGTCCGGGGAGCTGTTTTTT,CSAVVGSGELFF,TRBV20-1,few,TRBJ2-2,12,.
TGTGCCAGTGGATCGAAGTCCCTGAACACTGAAGCTTTCTTT,CASGSKSLNTEAFF,TRBV19,few,TRBJ1-1,14,.
TGCAGCGTGGCAGAAAAGGCGCAGTATTTT,CSVAEKAQYF,TRBV29-1,.,TRBJ2-3,10,.
TGTGCCACCAGTGAGGGACCGGGACAGAAAGAGACCCAGTACTTC,CATSEGPGQKETQYF,TRBV24-1,.,TRBJ2-5,15,TRBD1
TGTGCCAGCAGCGCCGCTGGGCAGCCCCAGCATTTT,CASSAAGQPQHF,TRBV7-6,many,TRBJ1-5,12,.
TGCGCCAGCAACACGGGACAGGGGGCCTACGAGCAGTACTTC,CASNTGQGAYEQYF,TRBV10-2,few,TRBJ2-7,14,TRBD1